Each of the 9 T cell receptor beta chains below was sequenced from the same sample in a study of T cells expressing NK-cell markers (dated by TCRdb to about 2020). Libraries were constructed by 5' RACE. For sequencing, an Illumina HiSeq 2000 was employed. With the reads reprocessed by TCRdb, a single entry stands for each CDR3 protein sequence and no DNA is reported. For this sample, the table gives about 550,000 distinct CDR3 sequences. The ten largest clones represent roughly 3.5% of the sample. Sequencing was done on a sample of blood T cells: a sorted CD56 or NKG2C T cell subset, CD4+ or CD8+ T cells, or bulk PBMC T cells (not recorded which). The receptors were sampled from a man aged 18 to 35 in good health. Donor details come from another sample of the same person, matched by shared clones.

The J gene is TRBJ2-2, the V gene TRBV7-8; TCRdb outputs TRBD2, but without DNA this stays unchecked. Looked up from germline, CDR1 is SGHVS and CDR2 is FQNEAQ. The CDR3 runs 16 residues. CDR3 sequence reads: CASSSGTSLNTGELFF.

The V and J genes are TRBV3-1 and TRBJ1-1. Per germline, CDR1 LGHDT and CDR2 YNNKEL (reference sequence). CDR3 length equals 15 residues. CDR3 loop: CASSREGRWNTEAFF.

This sequence joins TRBV28 and TRBJ2-7; absent DNA, TCRdb's TRBD2 call cannot be checked. The CDR3 runs 14 residues. CDR1 is MDHEN and CDR2 is SYDVKM in the germline V gene. The CDR3 is CASSPMTSGYEQYF.

This chain joins TRBV20-1 and TRBJ1-6. The CDR3 totals 14 residues. CDR1 and CDR2 from the germline V gene are DFQATT and SNEGSKA (reference sequence). The CDR3 loop reads CSAGEGRHNSPLHF.

This chain joins TRBV7-8 and TRBJ2-7. This CDR3 region has 16 residues. Germline CDR1 reads SGHVS; CDR2 reads FQNEAQ. CDR3 sequence reads: CASSPRQVQPTYEQYF.

The chain links TRBV12-3 or TRBV12-4 to TRBJ1-2; without DNA, the TCRdb call of TRBD1 cannot be checked. The CDR3 contains 15 residues. CDR3 amino acids: CASSFLSSPGDGYTF.

The V gene is TRBV20-1, the J gene TRBJ2-1; the D call of TRBD2 rests on TCRdb alone, since no DNA is present to check it. The germline V gene encodes CDR1 DFQATT and CDR2 SNEGSKA (reference sequence). This CDR3 is 15 amino acids long. This CDR3 reads CSASPTSGRGLEQFF.

CDR3 protein: CASAREGGGQPQHF. This chain connects TRBV12-5 to TRBJ1-5. This CDR3 is 14 amino acids long. The germline gives CDR1 LGHNT, CDR2 FRNRAP.

The rearrangement uses TRBV20-1 and TRBJ2-1. This CDR3 has 15 residues. CDR1 is DFQATT and CDR2 is SNEGSKA in the germline V gene (reference sequence). The CDR3 here is CSARDVEGSYNEQFF.